The TCR beta chain under discussion was sequenced for a study of cytomegalovirus exposure and HLA in healthy donors. Study-wide background: It was reported in a later analysis that the same platform had been used for the 120 or so validation repertoires as for the roughly 700 first-cohort repertoires. The study's findings and limits: Cytomegalovirus association was assigned to about 180 TCR beta chains. It was found in a later analysis that first-cohort TCR clusters tended to co-occur in the 100 to 150 validation repertoires. Rarity held for most TCR sequences, but there were some public TCRs that occurred in many donors.

V trimming: 5 bases; J trimming: 4 bases; junction bases outside the gene matches: 11. The CDR3 extends over 17 amino acids. The germline V gene has CDR1 MNHEY and CDR2 SMNVEV (reference sequence). The assay was immunoSEQ multiplex PCR, and TCRdb's table has in-frame clones only and misses some. The sample records roughly 330,000 clones, roughly 87% being singletons. With respect to this clone: Its antigen remains unknown.

The TCR originated in a woman aged 25-40 years in good health and CMV-seropositive. Sequencing used PBMCs. The rearrangement uses TRBV27 and TRBJ1-4; 9 bases agree with TRBD1. CDR3: CASSEQGALGFNEKLFF. The CDR3 bases are TGTGCCAGCAGTGAACAGGGGGCTCTGGGTTTTAATGAAAAACTGTTTTTT.